The present TCR beta chain was sequenced within a study of T cell responses to AZD1222 COVID-19 vaccine. Broader study findings: Clonal diversity was possibly underestimated, and the donors were mostly white British, with more females. CD4 TCRs covered the whole spike, strongest at regions 160-218 and 743-854.

Data came from immunoSEQ multiplex PCR; TCRdb stores just in-frame clones and leaves some out. This table has about 87,000 clones, around 87% appearing once. Points on this clone: What it recognizes is unknown.

This TCR derives from an adult in good health. The sample consisted of peripheral blood, taken on day 0 of AZD1222 vaccination.

Written as DNA, the CDR3 is TGTGCCAGCAGTAAGACAGGGGGCCATCAGCCCCAGCATTTT. Amino acid sequence: CASSKTGGHQPQHF. The gene calls are TRBV6-5 and TRBJ1-5; TRBD1 agrees at 10 bases. The germline V gene encodes CDR1 MNHEY and CDR2 SVGAGI. The CDR3 totals 14 residues. The trim removed 5 bases at V and 5 bases at J, leaving 3 bases unmatched.